This is a list of T cell receptor beta chains from one sample in a study of T cell responses to AZD1222 COVID-19 vaccine. Data came from immunoSEQ multiplex PCR; TCRdb stores just in-frame clones and leaves some out. The repertoire has more than 150,000 clones, 75% to 90% of them found once; the top ten carry about 2.5%. The sample in question was peripheral blood, obtained on day 0 of MenACWY control vaccination. These receptors were taken from an adult in good health. Both conserved end residues are part of each CDR3. Fields, in order: CDR3 protein, CDR3 DNA, clone size, D gene, V gene, J gene. D genes are given only for firm matches. Size is stated for part of the rows, as once, few or many counts, or as a class when the clone is expanded.

CDR3 protein: CASSQGLAGAYEQYF
CDR3 DNA: TGCGCCAGCAGCCAGGGACTAGCGGGGGCCTACGAGCAGTACTTC
clone size: NA
D gene: TRBD2
V gene: TRBV4-1
J gene: TRBJ2-7

CDR3 protein: CASSHLGGEQYF
CDR3 DNA: TGTGCCAGCAGCCACCTGGGGGGCGAGCAGTACTTC
clone size: NA
D gene: NA
V gene: TRBV5-4
J gene: TRBJ2-7

CDR3 protein: CASSYGTITEAFF
CDR3 DNA: TGTGCCAGCAGTTACGGGACAATAACTGAAGCTTTCTTT
clone size: NA
D gene: NA
V gene: TRBV6-2/TRBV6-3
J gene: TRBJ1-1

CDR3 protein: CASSQETGIPTANVLTF
CDR3 DNA: TGCGCCAGCAGCCAAGAAACAGGGATACCTACGGCCAACGTCCTGACTTTC
clone size: NA
D gene: NA
V gene: TRBV4-3
J gene: TRBJ2-6

CDR3 protein: CASSYSGGGSEKLFF
CDR3 DNA: TGTGCCAGCAGTTACTCCGGGGGGGGTTCTGAAAAACTGTTTTTT
clone size: NA
D gene: NA
V gene: TRBV6-5
J gene: TRBJ1-4

CDR3 protein: CAIALTGNTDTQYF
CDR3 DNA: TGTGCCATCGCGTTAACGGGGAACACAGATACGCAGTATTTT
clone size: NA
D gene: NA
V gene: TRBV15
J gene: TRBJ2-3

CDR3 protein: CASFPRVGHYGDTIYF
CDR3 DNA: TGTGCCAGCTTCCCTAGGGTGGGGCACTACGGGGACACCATATATTTT
clone size: NA
D gene: NA
V gene: TRBV6-4
J gene: TRBJ1-3

CDR3 protein: CASSLRQDAETQYF
CDR3 DNA: TGTGCCAGCAGTCTGCGACAGGACGCCGAGACCCAGTACTTC
clone size: NA
D gene: NA
V gene: TRBV27
J gene: TRBJ2-5

CDR3 protein: CSVRRGARTEAFF
CDR3 DNA: TGCAGCGTGCGCAGGGGGGCGCGCACTGAAGCTTTCTTT
clone size: NA
D gene: TRBD1
V gene: TRBV29-1
J gene: TRBJ1-1

CDR3 protein: CSVDGRAGDPDTQYF
CDR3 DNA: TGCAGCGTCGACGGGAGGGCAGGGGATCCAGATACGCAGTATTTT
clone size: NA
D gene: TRBD2
V gene: TRBV29-1
J gene: TRBJ2-3

CDR3 protein: CASSLSRDRLYF
CDR3 DNA: TGTGCCAGCAGTTTATCCCGGGACAGGTTGTACTTC
clone size: NA
D gene: TRBD1
V gene: TRBV27
J gene: TRBJ2-4

CDR3 protein: CASSLGVSQPQHF
CDR3 DNA: TGTGCCAGCAGTTTGGGGGTTAGTCAGCCCCAGCATTTT
clone size: once
D gene: NA
V gene: TRBV6-5
J gene: TRBJ1-5

CDR3 protein: CASSLSRWGARGTDTQYF
CDR3 DNA: TGTGCCAGCAGTTTATCTAGATGGGGGGCCAGGGGCACAGATACGCAGTATTTT
clone size: NA
D gene: NA
V gene: TRBV28
J gene: TRBJ2-3

CDR3 protein: CASSLGISGGVKQETQYF
CDR3 DNA: TGTGCCAGCAGCTTGGGGATTAGCGGGGGGGTCAAACAAGAGACCCAGTACTTC
clone size: NA
D gene: TRBD2
V gene: TRBV5-4
J gene: TRBJ2-5

CDR3 protein: CARSSTGSPSSYEQYF
CDR3 DNA: TGTGCCAGAAGTTCAACAGGGTCCCCAAGCTCCTACGAGCAGTACTTC
clone size: NA
D gene: NA
V gene: TRBV5-3
J gene: TRBJ2-7

CDR3 protein: CASKGNYEQYF
CDR3 DNA: TGTGCCAGCAAGGGGAACTACGAGCAGTACTTC
clone size: NA
D gene: NA
V gene: TRBV28
J gene: TRBJ2-7

CDR3 protein: CASSLVGSSNQPQHF
CDR3 DNA: TGTGCCAGCAGCTTAGTAGGCAGTAGCAATCAGCCCCAGCATTTT
clone size: NA
D gene: NA
V gene: TRBV7-9
J gene: TRBJ1-5

CDR3 protein: CASSLYPNTIYF
CDR3 DNA: TGTGCCAGCAGTTTATACCCAAACACCATATATTTT
clone size: NA
D gene: NA
V gene: TRBV28
J gene: TRBJ1-3

CDR3 protein: CASSLGTGLRETQYF
CDR3 DNA: TGCGCCAGCAGCTTGGGGACAGGGCTACGGGAGACCCAGTACTTC
clone size: NA
D gene: TRBD1
V gene: TRBV5-1
J gene: TRBJ2-5

CDR3 protein: CATSTPMVAGGTYTDTQYF
CDR3 DNA: TGTGCCACCAGCACCCCTATGGTAGCGGGGGGGACCTACACAGATACGCAGTATTTT
clone size: NA
D gene: TRBD2
V gene: TRBV15
J gene: TRBJ2-3

CDR3 protein: CAISESRGDQPQHF
CDR3 DNA: TGTGCCATCAGTGAGTCGCGGGGGGATCAGCCCCAGCATTTT
clone size: NA
D gene: NA
V gene: TRBV10-3
J gene: TRBJ1-5

CDR3 protein: CASGRLADNEQFF
CDR3 DNA: TGTGCCAGCGGCAGACTAGCGGACAATGAGCAGTTCTTC
clone size: NA
D gene: TRBD2
V gene: TRBV11-2
J gene: TRBJ2-1

CDR3 protein: CASSLQNTDTQYF
CDR3 DNA: TGTGCCAGCAGTTTACAGAACACAGATACGCAGTATTTT
clone size: once
D gene: NA
V gene: TRBV28
J gene: TRBJ2-3

CDR3 protein: CASSLKGQLTEAFF
CDR3 DNA: TGTGCCAGCAGCTTGAAGGGACAGCTCACTGAAGCTTTCTTT
clone size: NA
D gene: TRBD1
V gene: TRBV5-4
J gene: TRBJ1-1

CDR3 protein: CSVDRGLSYGYTF
CDR3 DNA: TGCAGCGTGGACAGGGGACTTTCCTATGGCTACACCTTC
clone size: NA
D gene: TRBD1
V gene: TRBV29-1
J gene: TRBJ1-2

CDR3 protein: CASSSQGAVRNQPQHF
CDR3 DNA: TGTGCCAGCAGTTCACAGGGGGCGGTTAGGAATCAGCCCCAGCATTTT
clone size: NA
D gene: TRBD1
V gene: TRBV28
J gene: TRBJ1-5

CDR3 protein: CASSLGGTAQRPQHF
CDR3 DNA: TGTGCCAGCAGCTTAGGCGGAACGGCCCAGAGGCCCCAGCATTTT
clone size: few
D gene: NA
V gene: TRBV7-2
J gene: TRBJ1-5

CDR3 protein: CASSIKASGRRTEQFF
CDR3 DNA: TGTGCCAGTAGTATTAAGGCTAGCGGGAGAAGGACTGAGCAGTTCTTC
clone size: NA
D gene: TRBD2
V gene: TRBV19
J gene: TRBJ2-1

CDR3 protein: CASSLGGGHTSTDTQYF
CDR3 DNA: TGTGCCAGCAGCTTAGGGGGGGGCCACACTAGCACAGATACGCAGTATTTT
clone size: once
D gene: NA
V gene: TRBV7-2
J gene: TRBJ2-3

CDR3 protein: CATSDRGQTNTGELFF
CDR3 DNA: TGTGCCACCAGTGACCGGGGACAGACAAACACCGGGGAGCTGTTTTTT
clone size: NA
D gene: TRBD1
V gene: TRBV24-1
J gene: TRBJ2-2

CDR3 protein: CASSQEWYNEQFF
CDR3 DNA: TGTGCCAGCAGCCAAGAGTGGTACAATGAGCAGTTCTTC
clone size: NA
D gene: NA
V gene: TRBV14
J gene: TRBJ2-1

CDR3 protein: CASSFSRGETQYF
CDR3 DNA: TGTGCCAGCAGCTTCTCGAGGGGGGAGACCCAGTACTTC
clone size: NA
D gene: NA
V gene: TRBV5-4
J gene: TRBJ2-5

CDR3 protein: CASSLPIAYGYTF
CDR3 DNA: TGTGCCAGCAGCTTGCCGATCGCCTATGGCTACACCTTC
clone size: NA
D gene: NA
V gene: TRBV5-8
J gene: TRBJ1-2

CDR3 protein: CASSIDGPGQHDNSPLHF
CDR3 DNA: TGTGCCAGTAGTATAGATGGACCGGGACAGCACGATAATTCACCCCTCCACTTT
clone size: NA
D gene: TRBD1
V gene: TRBV19
J gene: TRBJ1-6

CDR3 protein: CASSVAVSPRQETQYF
CDR3 DNA: TGTGCCAGCAGTGTAGCTGTGTCACCAAGACAAGAGACCCAGTACTTC
clone size: NA
D gene: NA
V gene: TRBV6-1
J gene: TRBJ2-5

CDR3 protein: CASSPDRGNQPQHF
CDR3 DNA: TGTGCCAGCAGCCCGGACAGGGGCAATCAGCCCCAGCATTTT
clone size: NA
D gene: TRBD1
V gene: TRBV9
J gene: TRBJ1-5

CDR3 protein: CSMTGLYGYTF
CDR3 DNA: TGCAGTATGACAGGTCTTTATGGCTACACCTTC
clone size: once
D gene: NA
V gene: TRBV29-1
J gene: TRBJ1-2